This TCR beta chain emerged from a study of shared clonotypes between healthy human individuals. Method: immunoSEQ multiplex PCR; TCRdb's copy keeps in-frame clones and lacks some. The sample carries millions of clones, over 85% recorded once. V was clipped by 6 bases and J by 0 bases; unmatched bases: 7. Germline V lookup: CDR1 MDHEN, CDR2 SYDVKM. The CDR3 covers 16 residues. The source is a man aged 18 to 30 in good health. The gene calls are TRBV28 and TRBJ2-4; 8 bases match TRBD2. The sample taken for sequencing was naive CD4+ T cells sorted from blood. Subset reported: CD45RA+ positively selected. This CDR3 reads CASSAGGALAKNIQYF. The CDR3 DNA is TGTGCCAGCAGCGCCGGGGGGGCCTTAGCCAAAAACATTCAGTACTTC.